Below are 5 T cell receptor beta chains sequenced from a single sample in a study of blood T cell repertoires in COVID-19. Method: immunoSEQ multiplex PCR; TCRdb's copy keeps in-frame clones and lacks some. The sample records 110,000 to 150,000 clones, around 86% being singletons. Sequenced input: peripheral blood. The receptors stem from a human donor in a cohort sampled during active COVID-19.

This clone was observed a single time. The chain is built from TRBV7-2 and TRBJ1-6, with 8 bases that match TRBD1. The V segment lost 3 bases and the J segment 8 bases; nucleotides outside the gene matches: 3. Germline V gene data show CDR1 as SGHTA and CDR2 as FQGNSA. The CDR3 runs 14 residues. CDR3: CASSLTGEDSPLHF. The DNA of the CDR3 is TGTGCCAGCAGCTTGACAGGGGAAGATTCACCCCTCCACTTT. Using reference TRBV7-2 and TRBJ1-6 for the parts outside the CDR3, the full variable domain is GAGVSQSPSNKVTEKGKDVELRCDPISGHTALYWYRQSLGQGLEFLIYFQGNSAPDKSGLPSDRFSAERTGGSVSTLTIQRTQQEDSAVYLCASSLTGEDSPLHFGNGTRLTVT.

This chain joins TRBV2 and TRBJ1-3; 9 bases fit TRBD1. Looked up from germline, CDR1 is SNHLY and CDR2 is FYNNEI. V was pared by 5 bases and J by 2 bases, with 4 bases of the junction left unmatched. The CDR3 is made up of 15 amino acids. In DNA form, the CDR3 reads TGTGCCAGCAGTCTACAGGGGGCAGCTGGAAACACCATATATTTT. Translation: CASSLQGAAGNTIYF.

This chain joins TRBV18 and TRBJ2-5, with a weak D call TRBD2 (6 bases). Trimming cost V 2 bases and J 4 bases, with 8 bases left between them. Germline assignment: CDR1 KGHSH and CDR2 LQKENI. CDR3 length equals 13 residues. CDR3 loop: CASSPASAETQYF. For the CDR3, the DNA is TGTGCCAGCTCACCAGCTAGCGCAGAGACCCAGTACTTC.

The DNA of the CDR3 is TGTGCCAGCAGCCCGGTGGGGCGGGAGGGAAGGTACGAGCAGTACTTC. Translating gives CASSPVGREGRYEQYF. V usage is TRBV28 and J usage is TRBJ2-7; 9 nucleotides line up with TRBD2. The CDR3 is 16 residues long. The trim removed 6 bases at V and 4 bases at J, leaving 13 bases unmatched. The germline V gene encodes CDR1 MDHEN and CDR2 SYDVKM.

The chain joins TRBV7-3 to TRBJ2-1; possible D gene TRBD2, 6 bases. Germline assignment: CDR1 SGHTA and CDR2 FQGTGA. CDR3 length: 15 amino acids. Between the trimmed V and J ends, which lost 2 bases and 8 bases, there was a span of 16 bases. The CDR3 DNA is TGTGCCAGCAGCTTAGGCCGGAGGGCCGGGGATGAGCAGTTCTTC. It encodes CASSLGRRAGDEQFF.